This record concerns one T cell receptor (beta chain) sequence. Its target is not known. A much larger clone differs from this one at a single base, so this may be a read error. Germline CDR1 reads SGHRS; CDR2 reads YFSETQ. The CDR3 covers 15 residues. The record originates from a study of molecular identifiers for immune sequencing clone quantification. Findings of the study overall: Reports indicate spiked Jurkat TCR RNA from one cell could be found among one million naive cells. The study found clones above 20 RNA copies held over 97% of effector molecules and under 1% in naive cells.

In TCRdb, the PCR reads were re-called with MiXCR into one record per CDR3 protein. The sample holds about 640,000 distinct CDR3 sequences, around 20% seen once. The receptor was derived from a human donor in good health. Some libraries in this study had Jurkat cell RNA spiked in. Sequencing used naive CD8+ T cells from blood, with Jurkat cell RNA spiked in. As for subset: FACS-sorted CD8+CD4-CCR7+CD45RA+ naive T cells. The chain employs TRBV5-1 and TRBJ2-7, with TRBD2 matching 7 bases. The CDR3 coding sequence is TGCGCCAGCAGCTTGTCTAGCGGCAGAGGCTACGGGCAGTACTTC. Amino acids: CASSLSSGRGYGQYF.